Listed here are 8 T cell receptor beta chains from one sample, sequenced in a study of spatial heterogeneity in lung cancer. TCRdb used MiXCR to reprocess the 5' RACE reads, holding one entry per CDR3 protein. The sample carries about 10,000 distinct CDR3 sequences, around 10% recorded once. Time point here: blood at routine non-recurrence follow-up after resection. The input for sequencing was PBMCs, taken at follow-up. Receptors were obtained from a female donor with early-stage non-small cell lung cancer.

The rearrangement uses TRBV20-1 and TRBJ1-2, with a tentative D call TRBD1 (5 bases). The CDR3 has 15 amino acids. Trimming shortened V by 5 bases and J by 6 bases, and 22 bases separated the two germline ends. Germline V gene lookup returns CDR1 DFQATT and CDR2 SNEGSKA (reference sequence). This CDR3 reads CSAANRNGGVDGYTF. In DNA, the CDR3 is TGCAGTGCTGCAAACCGAAATGGGGGAGTCGATGGCTACACCTTC.

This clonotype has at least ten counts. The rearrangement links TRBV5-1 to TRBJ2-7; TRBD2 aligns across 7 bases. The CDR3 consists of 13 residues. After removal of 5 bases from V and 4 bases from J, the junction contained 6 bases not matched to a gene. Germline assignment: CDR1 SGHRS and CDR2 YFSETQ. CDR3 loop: CASRLSGRYEQYF. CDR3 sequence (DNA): TGCGCCAGCAGGCTATCCGGGAGGTACGAGCAGTACTTC.

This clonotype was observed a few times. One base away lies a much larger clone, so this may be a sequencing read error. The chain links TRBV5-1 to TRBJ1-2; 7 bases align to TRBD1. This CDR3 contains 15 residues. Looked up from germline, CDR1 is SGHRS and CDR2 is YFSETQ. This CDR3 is CVSSTAGTAFYGYTF. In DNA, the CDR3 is TGCGTCAGCAGCACGGCCGGGACAGCATTCTATGGCTACACCTTC.

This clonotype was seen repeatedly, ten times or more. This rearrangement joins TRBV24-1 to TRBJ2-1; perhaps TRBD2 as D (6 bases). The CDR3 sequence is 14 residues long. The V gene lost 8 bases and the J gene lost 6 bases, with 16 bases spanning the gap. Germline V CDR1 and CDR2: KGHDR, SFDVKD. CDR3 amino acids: CATKKTRRGNEQFF. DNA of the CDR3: TGTGCCACCAAAAAAACAAGGAGGGGCAATGAGCAGTTCTTC.

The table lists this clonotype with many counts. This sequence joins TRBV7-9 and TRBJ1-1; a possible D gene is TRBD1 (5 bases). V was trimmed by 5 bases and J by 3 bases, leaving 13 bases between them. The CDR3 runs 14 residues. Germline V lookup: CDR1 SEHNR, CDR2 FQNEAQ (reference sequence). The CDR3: CASSRRQGDTEAFF. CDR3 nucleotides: TGTGCCAGCAGCCGTAGGCAGGGCGACACTGAAGCTTTCTTT. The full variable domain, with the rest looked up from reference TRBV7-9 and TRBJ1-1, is DTGVSQNPRHKITKRGQNVTFRCDPISEHNRLYWYRQTLGQGPEFLTYFQNEAQLEKSRLLSDRFSAERPKGSFSTLEIQRTEQGDSAMYLCASSRRQGDTEAFFGQGTRLTVV.

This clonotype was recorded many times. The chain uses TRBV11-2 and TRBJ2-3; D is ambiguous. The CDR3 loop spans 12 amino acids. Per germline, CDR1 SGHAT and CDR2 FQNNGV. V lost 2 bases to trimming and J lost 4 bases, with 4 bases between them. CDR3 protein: CASSLNPDTQYF. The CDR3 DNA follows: TGTGCCAGCAGCTTAAATCCAGATACGCAGTATTTT.

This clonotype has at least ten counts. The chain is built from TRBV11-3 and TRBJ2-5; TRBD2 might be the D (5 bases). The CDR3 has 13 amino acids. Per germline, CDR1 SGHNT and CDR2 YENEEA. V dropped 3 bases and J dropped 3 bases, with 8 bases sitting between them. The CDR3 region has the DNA TGTGCCAGCAGCTTCGGAGGAGAAGAGACCCAGTACTTC. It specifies CASSFGGEETQYF.

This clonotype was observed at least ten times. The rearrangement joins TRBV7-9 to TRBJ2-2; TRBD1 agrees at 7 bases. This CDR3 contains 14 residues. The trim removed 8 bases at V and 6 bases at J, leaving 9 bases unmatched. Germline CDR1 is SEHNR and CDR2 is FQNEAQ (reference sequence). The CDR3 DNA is TGTGCCAGCGGATCATACAGGGGCCCCGGGGAGCTGTTTTTT. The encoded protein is CASGSYRGPGELFF.